This T cell receptor (beta chain) was documented in a study of T cells in Graves' hyperthyroidism and ophthalmopathy (dated by TCRdb to about 2019). For the study in its entirety: Peripheral blood was collected at initial diagnosis, before any treatment. TCR V-J signatures able to tell the groups apart were searched for in a discovery cohort of 90 to 100 patients, of whom over 40 had Graves' ophthalmopathy and under 65 had stable Graves' hyperthyroidism. According to the paper, TCR Vbeta CDR3 sequencing was carried out on 120 to 150 peripheral blood samples, which came from fewer than 50 ophthalmopathy, around 75 hyperthyroidism and about 17 progressor patients. Prospective prediction of ophthalmopathy was tested in an independent validation cohort consisting of fewer than 20 hyperthyroidism patients and approximately 16 patients who later progressed to ophthalmopathy. In more than five Graves' hyperthyroidism patients, the study also compared T-cell repertoires from thyroid tissue with T-cell repertoires from blood. After blood sampling, hyperthyroidism patients were treated with methimazole at a starting dose of 30 mg daily, and ophthalmopathy patients were treated with high-dose intravenous methylprednisolone. The 75 to 100 discovery patients were randomly split 7:3 into training and test sets.

With respect to this clonotype: The antigen it binds to is not known. Per-nucleotide qualities are absent, and no much larger clonotype sits a single base away.

Results and caveats for the whole study, not just this receptor: A 13 V-J signature model separated ophthalmopathy from stable hyperthyroidism, with around 91% sensitivity and roughly 84% specificity in cross-validation and 80%/75% in testing. Sample size was not statistically predetermined, and investigators were not blinded to group allocation. In validation, the model predicted progression to ophthalmopathy with approximately 69% sensitivity and over 72% specificity, a median of 6.5 months before onset. Most expanded thyroid clonotypes (frequency above 0.001) were also found in blood, which suggests that blood repertoires may mirror thyroid immune responses.

The germline V gene provides CDR1 MDHEN and CDR2 SYDVKM. V gives up 5 bases and J gives up 8 bases, and the segment between their germline ends measures 24 bases. The CDR3 runs 16 amino acids, cysteine and phenylalanine included. CDR3 DNA only is kept here, 48 bases in frame from base 1. Ophthalmopathy patients had moderately to severely active disease, with a Clinical Activity Score of 3 or more, a NOSPECS grade of 4 or more, and a disease duration of less than 3 months. Patients with uncontrolled infections, other autoimmune diseases, pregnancy or lactation were excluded. Diagnoses were established on the basis of clinical symptoms, serum thyroxine and TRAb, thyroid ultrasound, and orbital computed tomography. Ficoll-Paque density gradient centrifugation was used to isolate PBMCs from approximately 10 ml of fresh peripheral blood. Trizol reagent was used to extract total RNA, and RNA quality was then checked on an Agilent 2100 Bioanalyzer.

The TCR beta CDR3 regions were amplified from RNA transcripts. The TCR CDR3 was subjected to a first round of RT-PCR using the HTBI primer set and the Qiagen OneStep RT-PCR kit. Libraries were constructed in a second round of multiplex PCR, after which size selection and purification were carried out. Libraries were sequenced paired-end with 100 bp reads on an Illumina HiSeq2000. Concerning the study's data processing: Raw data were processed with SOAPnuke, discarding reads with adapters, uncalled bases, mean Phred below 15, or no exact constant-primer or identifier match. High-quality paired reads were merged using COPE v1.2.5, and each unique nucleotide sequence was defined as a clonotype. MiTCR v1.1 was used to align clonotypes to the IMGT TRBV, TRBD and TRBJ reference segments. The analysis included only V-J combinations with a frequency above 0.0001, which together covered approximately 99% of the repertoires. The TCS score was defined as F50 (clonal expansion) divided by E x V (chaos), with BLOSUM62-based TCRdist calculated between CDR3 peptides within each V-J. Welch's t-statistics and random forest reduced just over 500 V-J features to 13, which were used in a naive Bayes classifier (R e1071). TCRdb trimmed public reads at Q25 via fastp, called clones via MiXCR and kept in-frame beta chains. Duplicate CDR3 protein sequences are folded into a single record with the most common DNA and genes. For this entry, the V and J calls and clone size follow TCRdb and not the study's own pipeline. This sample comprises approximately 600,000 distinct CDR3 sequences, around 20% of them detected only once. The ten largest clones take up more than 30% of the sample.

The origin of this receptor is a man aged 25-40 years with Graves' ophthalmopathy. Recombination connected TRBV28 to TRBJ1-2; a tentative D match to TRBD1 spans 6 bases. Sequencing was carried out using blood. The CDR3 in this case is CASSISGTLSFYGYTF. The DNA sequence reads TGTGCCAGCAGTATCTCCGGGACATTGTCTTTCTACGGCTACACCTTC.